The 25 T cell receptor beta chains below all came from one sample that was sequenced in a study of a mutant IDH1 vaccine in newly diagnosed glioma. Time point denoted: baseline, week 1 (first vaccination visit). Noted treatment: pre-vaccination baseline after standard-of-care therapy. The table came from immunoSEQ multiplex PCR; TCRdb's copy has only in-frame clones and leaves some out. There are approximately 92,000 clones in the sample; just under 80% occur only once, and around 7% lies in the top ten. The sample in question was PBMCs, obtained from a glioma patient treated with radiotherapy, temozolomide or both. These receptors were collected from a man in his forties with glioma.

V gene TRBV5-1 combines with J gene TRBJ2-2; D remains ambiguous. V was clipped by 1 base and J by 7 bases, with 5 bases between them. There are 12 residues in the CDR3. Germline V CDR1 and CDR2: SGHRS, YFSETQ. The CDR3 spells CASSLIDGELFF. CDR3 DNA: TGCGCCAGCAGCTTGATCGACGGGGAGCTGTTTTTT.

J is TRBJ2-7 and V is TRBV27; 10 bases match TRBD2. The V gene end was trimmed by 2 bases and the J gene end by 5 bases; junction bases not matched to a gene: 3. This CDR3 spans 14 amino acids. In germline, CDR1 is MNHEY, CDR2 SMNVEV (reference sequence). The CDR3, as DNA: TGTGCCAGCAGTTTAAGCCTAGCGGGAGACGAGCAGTACTTC. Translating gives CASSLSLAGDEQYF.

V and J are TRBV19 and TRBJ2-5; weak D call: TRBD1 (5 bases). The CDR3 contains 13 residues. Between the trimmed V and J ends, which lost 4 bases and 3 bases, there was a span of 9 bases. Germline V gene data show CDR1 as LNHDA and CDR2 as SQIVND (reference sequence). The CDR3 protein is CASSRTPKETQYF. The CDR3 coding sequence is TGTGCCAGTAGTAGGACACCAAAAGAGACCCAGTACTTC.

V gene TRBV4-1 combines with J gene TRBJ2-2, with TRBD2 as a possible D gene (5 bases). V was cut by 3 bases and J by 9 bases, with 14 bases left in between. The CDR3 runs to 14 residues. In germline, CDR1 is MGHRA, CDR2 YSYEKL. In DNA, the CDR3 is TGCGCCAGCAGCCAGAGGGAGTTGGCCAGGGAGCTGTTTTTT. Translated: CASSQRELARELFF.

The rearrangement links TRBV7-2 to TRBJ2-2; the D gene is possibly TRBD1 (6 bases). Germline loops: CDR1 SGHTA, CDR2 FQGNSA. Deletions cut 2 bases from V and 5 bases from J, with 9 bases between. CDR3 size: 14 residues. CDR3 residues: CASSLPRGTGELFF. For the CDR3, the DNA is TGTGCCAGCAGCTTACCCAGGGGTACCGGGGAGCTGTTTTTT.

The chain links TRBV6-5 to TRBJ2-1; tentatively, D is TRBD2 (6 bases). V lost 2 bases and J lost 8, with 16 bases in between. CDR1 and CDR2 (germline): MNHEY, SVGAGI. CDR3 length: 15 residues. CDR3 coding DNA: TGTGCCAGCAGTTACCTCTCCGGGACTGCCCATGAGCAGTTCTTC. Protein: CASSYLSGTAHEQFF.

CDR3 DNA sequence: TGTGCCAGCAGCTTAGAAGGGGACAACACTGAAGCTTTCTTT. It encodes CASSLEGDNTEAFF. The V gene is TRBV7-8, the J gene TRBJ1-1; the D gene is possibly TRBD1 (5 bases). Trimming left V 1 base short and J 2 bases short, with 8 bases between. Looked up from germline, CDR1 is SGHVS and CDR2 is FQNEAQ. The length of the CDR3 is 14 residues.

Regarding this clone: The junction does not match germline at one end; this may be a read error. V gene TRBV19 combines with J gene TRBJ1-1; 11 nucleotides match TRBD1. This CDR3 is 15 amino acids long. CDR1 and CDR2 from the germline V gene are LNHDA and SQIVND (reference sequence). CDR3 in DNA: TGTGCCAGTAGTAGGACAGGGGGCATGAAAACTGAAGCTTTCTTT. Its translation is CASSRTGGMKTEAFF.

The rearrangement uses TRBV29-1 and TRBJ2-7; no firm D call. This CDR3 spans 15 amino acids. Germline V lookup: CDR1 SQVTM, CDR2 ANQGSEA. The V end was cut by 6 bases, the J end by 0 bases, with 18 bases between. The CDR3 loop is CSVAPPDASSYEQYF. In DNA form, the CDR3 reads TGCAGCGTCGCCCCGCCGGACGCCAGCTCCTACGAGCAGTACTTC.

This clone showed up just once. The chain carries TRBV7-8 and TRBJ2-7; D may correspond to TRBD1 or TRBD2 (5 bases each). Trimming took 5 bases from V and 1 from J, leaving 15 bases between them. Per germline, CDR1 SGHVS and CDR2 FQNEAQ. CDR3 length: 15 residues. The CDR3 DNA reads TGTGCCAGCAGCCTGGGTAGGGACCGATCCTACGAGCAGTACTTC. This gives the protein CASSLGRDRSYEQYF.

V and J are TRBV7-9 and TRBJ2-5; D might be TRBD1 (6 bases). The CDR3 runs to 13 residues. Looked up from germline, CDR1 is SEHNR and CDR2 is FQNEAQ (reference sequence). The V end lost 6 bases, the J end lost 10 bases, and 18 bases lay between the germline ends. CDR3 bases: TGTGCCAGCAGTCACGGCGGCGCAGGGGACCAGTACTTC. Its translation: CASSHGGAGDQYF.

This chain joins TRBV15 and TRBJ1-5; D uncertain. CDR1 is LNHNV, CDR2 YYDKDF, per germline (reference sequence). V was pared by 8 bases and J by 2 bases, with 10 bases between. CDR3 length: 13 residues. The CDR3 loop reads CATGAWGNQPQHF. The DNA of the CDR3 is TGTGCCACCGGCGCGTGGGGCAATCAGCCCCAGCATTTT.

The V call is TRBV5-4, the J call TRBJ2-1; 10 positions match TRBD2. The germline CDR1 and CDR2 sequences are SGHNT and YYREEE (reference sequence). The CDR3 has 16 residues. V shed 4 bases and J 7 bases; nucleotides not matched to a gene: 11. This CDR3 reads CASSQDKAGGLNEQFF. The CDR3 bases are TGTGCCAGCAGCCAAGACAAAGCGGGGGGGCTAAATGAGCAGTTCTTC.

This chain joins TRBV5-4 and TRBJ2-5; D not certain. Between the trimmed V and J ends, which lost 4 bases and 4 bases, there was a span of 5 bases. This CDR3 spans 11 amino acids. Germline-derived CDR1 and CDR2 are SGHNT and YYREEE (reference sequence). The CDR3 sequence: CASSPGETQYF. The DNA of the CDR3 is TGTGCCAGCAGCCCTGGAGAGACCCAGTACTTC.

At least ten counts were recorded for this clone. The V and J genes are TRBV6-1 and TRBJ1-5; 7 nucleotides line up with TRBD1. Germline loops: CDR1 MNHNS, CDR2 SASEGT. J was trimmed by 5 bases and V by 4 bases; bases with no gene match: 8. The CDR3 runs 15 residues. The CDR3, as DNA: TGTGCCAGCAGTGCTTCGACAGGGCGAGATCAGCCCCAGCATTTT. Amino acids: CASSASTGRDQPQHF.

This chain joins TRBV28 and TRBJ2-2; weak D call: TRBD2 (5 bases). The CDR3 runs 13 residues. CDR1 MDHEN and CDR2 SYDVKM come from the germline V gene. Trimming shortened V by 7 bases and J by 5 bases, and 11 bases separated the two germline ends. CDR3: CASIDRGTGELFF. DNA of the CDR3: TGTGCCAGCATAGATCGGGGAACCGGGGAGCTGTTTTTT.

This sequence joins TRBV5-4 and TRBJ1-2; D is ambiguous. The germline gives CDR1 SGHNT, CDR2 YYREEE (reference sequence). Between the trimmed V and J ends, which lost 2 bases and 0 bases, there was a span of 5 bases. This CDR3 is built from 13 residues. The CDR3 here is CASSLPSNYGYTF. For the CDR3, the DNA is TGTGCCAGCAGCTTACCCTCTAACTATGGCTACACCTTC.

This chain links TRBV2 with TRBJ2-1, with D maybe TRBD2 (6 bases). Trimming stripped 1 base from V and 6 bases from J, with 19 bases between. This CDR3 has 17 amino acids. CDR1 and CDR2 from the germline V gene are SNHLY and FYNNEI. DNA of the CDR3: TGTGCCAGCAGTGAAGGTATAGGGACTTACCCCTCCAATGAGCAGTTCTTC. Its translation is CASSEGIGTYPSNEQFF.

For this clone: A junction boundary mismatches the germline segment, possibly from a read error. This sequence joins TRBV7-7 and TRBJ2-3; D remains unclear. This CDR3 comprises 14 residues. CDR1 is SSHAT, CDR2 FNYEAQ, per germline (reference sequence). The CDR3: CASSLDGFTDTQYF. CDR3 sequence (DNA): TGTGCTAGCAGCTTGGACGGGTTCACAGATACGCAGTATTTT.

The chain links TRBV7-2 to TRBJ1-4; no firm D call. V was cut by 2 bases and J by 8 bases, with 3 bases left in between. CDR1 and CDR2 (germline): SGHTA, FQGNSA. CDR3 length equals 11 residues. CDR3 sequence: CASSLREKLFF. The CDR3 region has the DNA TGTGCCAGCAGCTTACGGGAAAAACTGTTTTTT.

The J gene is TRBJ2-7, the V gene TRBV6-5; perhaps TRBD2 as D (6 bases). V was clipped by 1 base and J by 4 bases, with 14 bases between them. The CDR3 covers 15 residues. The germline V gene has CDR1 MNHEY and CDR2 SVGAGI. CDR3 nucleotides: TGTGCCAGCAGTTACTTCGGGGGTTTCGGGTACGAGCAGTACTTC. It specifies CASSYFGGFGYEQYF.

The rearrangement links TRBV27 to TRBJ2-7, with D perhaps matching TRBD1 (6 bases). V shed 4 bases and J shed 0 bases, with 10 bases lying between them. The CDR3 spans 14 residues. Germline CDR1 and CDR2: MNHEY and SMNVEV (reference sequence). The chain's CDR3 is CASSSTGHSYEQYF. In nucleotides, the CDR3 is TGTGCCAGCAGTTCCACAGGGCACTCCTACGAGCAGTACTTC.

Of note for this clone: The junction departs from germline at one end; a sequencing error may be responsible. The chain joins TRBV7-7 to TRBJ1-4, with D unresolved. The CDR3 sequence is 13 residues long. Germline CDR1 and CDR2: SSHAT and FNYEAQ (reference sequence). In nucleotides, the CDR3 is TGTGCTAGCAGCTCGAGCGAGAGTGAAAAACTGTTTTTT. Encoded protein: CASSSSESEKLFF. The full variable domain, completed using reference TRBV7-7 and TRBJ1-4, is GAGVSQSPRYKVTKRGQDVTLRCDPISSHATLYWYQQALGQGPEFLTYFNYEAQPDKSGLPSDRFSAERPEGSISTLTIQRTEQRDSAMYRCASSSSESEKLFFGSGTQLSVL.

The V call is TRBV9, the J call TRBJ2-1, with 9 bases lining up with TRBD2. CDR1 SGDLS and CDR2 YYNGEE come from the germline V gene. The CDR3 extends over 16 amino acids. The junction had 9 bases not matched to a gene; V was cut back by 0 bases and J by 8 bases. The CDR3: CASSVAGLAGADEQFF. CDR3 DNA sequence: TGTGCCAGCAGCGTAGCCGGATTAGCGGGAGCAGATGAGCAGTTCTTC.

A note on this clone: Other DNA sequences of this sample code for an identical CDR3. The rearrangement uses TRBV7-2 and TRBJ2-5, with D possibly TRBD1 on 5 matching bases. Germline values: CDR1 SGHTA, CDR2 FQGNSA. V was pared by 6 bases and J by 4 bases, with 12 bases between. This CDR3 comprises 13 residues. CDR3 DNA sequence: TGTGCCAGCAGTTCAGGGTGGGGAGAGACCCAGTACTTC. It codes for CASSSGWGETQYF.